These 21 T cell receptor beta chains were all obtained from the same sample, sequenced in a study of Graves' ophthalmopathy and Graves' hyperthyroidism (dated by TCRdb to 2017 to 2018). TCRdb lists the instrument as Illumina HiSeq 2000. For repertoire sequencing, TCR beta CDR3 regions were amplified from RNA transcripts. The first round of RT-PCR was done with HTBI primers and the Qiagen OneStep RT-PCR kit, and was followed by a second round of multiplex PCR, then size selection and purification. The public reads were run again by TCRdb, first through fastp at Q25 and then through MiXCR, and only productive beta chains were kept. Identical CDR3 proteins give one entry, which carries the most common genes and DNA. Counted in this sample were about 170,000 distinct CDR3 sequences; over 35% of them appeared once. The ten largest account for around 5.8% of the sample. The sequenced material came from peripheral blood. All receptors come from a woman aged 40 to 50 with Graves' ophthalmopathy. Donor details come from another sample of the same person, matched by shared clones.

The rearrangement uses TRBV7-2 and TRBJ2-7; 7 bases align to TRBD2. The germline V gene encodes CDR1 SGHTA and CDR2 FQGNSA. The junction had 10 bases not matched to a gene; V was cut back by 8 bases and J by 3 bases. The CDR3 length is 14 residues. The CDR3 DNA sequence: TGTGCCAGCGGAAAATCAGCGGGAATCTACGAGCAGTACTTC. Translated, it gives CASGKSAGIYEQYF.

This clonotype was detected ten times or more. The V and J genes are TRBV7-9 and TRBJ1-3; D is unclear. V lost 1 base, J lost 0 bases, and 7 bases lay in between. The CDR3 sequence is 15 residues long. Germline V gene data show CDR1 as SEHNR and CDR2 as FQNEAQ (reference sequence). The chain's CDR3 is CASSLGAASGNTIYF. DNA of the CDR3: TGTGCCAGCAGCTTAGGGGCGGCCTCTGGAAACACCATATATTTT.

This clonotype was observed at least ten times. The chain is built from TRBV3-1 and TRBJ1-2; 8 positions match TRBD1. The CDR3 runs to 14 residues. CDR1 is LGHDT, CDR2 YNNKEL, per germline (reference sequence). The junction had 6 bases not matched to a gene; V was cut back by 3 bases and J by 6 bases. The CDR3 spells CASSQAGTGNGYTF. The DNA of the CDR3 is TGTGCCAGCAGCCAGGCCGGGACAGGAAATGGCTACACCTTC.

This chain joins TRBV12-3 or TRBV12-4 and TRBJ2-5; D gene uncertain. The CDR3 runs 15 residues. The V and J ends lost 2 bases and 3 bases respectively, with 13 bases between them. The CDR3 DNA reads as TGTGCCAGCAGTTTATCGGGCCCCGCAGAAGAGACCCAGTACTTC. This translates into CASSLSGPAEETQYF.

This clonotype was recorded at least ten times. This chain uses TRBV7-2 with TRBJ2-7; 7 nucleotides agree with TRBD1. This CDR3 has 13 residues. The J segment lost 4 bases and the V segment lost 1 base, leaving 1 base of the junction unmatched. The germline V gene encodes CDR1 SGHTA and CDR2 FQGNSA. The CDR3 nucleotides are TGTGCCAGCAGCTTAGACAGGGGTTACGAGCAGTACTTC. It translates to CASSLDRGYEQYF.

This clonotype was recorded once. This chain joins TRBV30 and TRBJ2-7; the D gene is possibly TRBD1 (6 bases). The ends were cut back, 0 bases at V and 2 bases at J, with 11 bases in the middle. This CDR3 is 14 amino acids long. In germline, CDR1 is GTSNPN, CDR2 SVGIG (reference sequence). The CDR3 region is CAWSVLQGPYEQYF. Here the CDR3 DNA reads TGTGCCTGGAGTGTACTACAGGGCCCCTACGAGCAGTACTTC.

This clonotype was seen many times. This rearrangement joins TRBV7-9 to TRBJ1-1, with no clear D. Trimming removed 5 bases from V and 0 bases from J, with 7 bases in between. The length of the CDR3 is 13 residues. Germline V gene data show CDR1 as SEHNR and CDR2 as FQNEAQ (reference sequence). DNA of the CDR3: TGTGCCAGCAGCACAGCTCTGAACACTGAAGCTTTCTTT. Protein: CASSTALNTEAFF.

This clonotype was seen ten or more times. V gene TRBV20-1 combines with J gene TRBJ1-1, with 12 bases fitting TRBD1. This CDR3 has 18 residues. CDR1 is DFQATT, CDR2 SNEGSKA, per germline (reference sequence). V shed 2 bases, J shed 2 bases, and the junction held 12 bases outside the gene matches. CDR3 protein: CSARLIRDRGLGNTEAFF. The CDR3 bases are TGCAGTGCTAGACTGATCCGGGACAGGGGGCTCGGAAACACTGAAGCTTTCTTT.

The V call is TRBV6-2 or TRBV6-3, the J call TRBJ2-7; D is possibly TRBD1 (5 bases). The CDR3 totals 13 residues. The V gene's germline CDR1 is MNHEY and CDR2 SVGEGT. Trimming shortened V by 0 bases and J by 2 bases, and 5 bases separated the two germline ends. The CDR3 here is CASSYSDTYEQYF. The CDR3 nucleotides are TGTGCCAGCAGTTACTCGGACACCTACGAGCAGTACTTC.

The rearrangement uses TRBV6-1 and TRBJ1-1; no definite D call. There are 12 residues in the CDR3. Trimming left V 5 bases short and J 3 bases short, with 7 bases between. CDR1 and CDR2 from the germline V gene are MNHNS and SASEGT. In nucleotides, the CDR3 is TGTGCCAGCAGTAAGAGGGACACTGAAGCTTTCTTT. Protein sequence: CASSKRDTEAFF.

The chain joins TRBV6-5 to TRBJ1-3, with a weak D call TRBD1 (5 bases). Germline V gives CDR1 MNHEY, CDR2 SVGAGI. The CDR3 has 16 amino acids. V lost 0 bases, J lost 2 bases, and 11 bases lay in between. CDR3 loop: CASSYSVMGAGNTIYF. For the CDR3, the DNA is TGTGCCAGCAGTTACTCTGTGATGGGGGCTGGAAACACCATATATTTT.

The gene calls are TRBV6-5 and TRBJ1-1; D is unclear. Trimming pared 2 bases from V and 1 base from J, leaving 8 bases between. The CDR3 runs to 14 residues. The germline V gene has CDR1 MNHEY and CDR2 SVGAGI. The CDR3 is CASSYAGWNTEAFF. For the CDR3, the DNA is TGTGCCAGCAGTTACGCGGGGTGGAACACTGAAGCTTTCTTT.

The chain uses TRBV20-1 and TRBJ2-7, with TRBD2 identical over 7 bases. The germline V gene encodes CDR1 DFQATT and CDR2 SNEGSKA (reference sequence). The ends lost 6 bases at V and 4 bases at J; junction bases unmatched: 6. This CDR3 region has 12 residues. The CDR3 loop is CSATTSSYEQYF. The CDR3 coding sequence is TGCAGTGCCACGACTAGCAGTTACGAGCAGTACTTC.

This clonotype was seen many times. Mismatch with germline at one junction end may stem from a read error. The chain has TRBV28 and TRBJ1-2; D ambiguous. CDR1 is MDHEN, CDR2 SYDVKM, per germline. The CDR3 is 11 residues long. The CDR3 protein is CASSSQLSYSF. For the CDR3, the DNA is TGTGCCAGCAGTTCCCAACTCAGTTATTCCTTT.

The sample holds one count of this clonotype. The gene calls are TRBV7-9 and TRBJ1-6; no definite D call. The CDR3 is 16 amino acids. Trimming cost V 0 bases and J 8 bases, with 14 bases left between them. Germline assignment: CDR1 SEHNR and CDR2 FQNEAQ (reference sequence). The CDR3 is CASSLAGLRGDSPLHF. Here the CDR3 DNA reads TGTGCCAGCAGCTTAGCGGGCTTGCGTGGCGATTCACCCCTCCACTTT.

This clonotype was detected many times. This chain uses TRBV4-2 with TRBJ2-7; D is undetermined. Trimming cost V 1 base and J 3 bases, with 7 bases left between them. CDR1 and CDR2 (germline): LGHNA, YNFKEQ. This CDR3 has 13 amino acids. The CDR3 bases are TGTGCCAGCAGCCAAGGACGGAACTACGAGCAGTACTTC. The encoded protein is CASSQGRNYEQYF.

This clonotype occurred many times. The CDR3 DNA is TGTGCCAGCAGTTTAGTCGGACTAGCGGGAGACGGAGAGACCCAGTACTTC. Its translation is CASSLVGLAGDGETQYF. The chain couples TRBV12-3 or TRBV12-4 to TRBJ2-5, with TRBD2 matching 13 bases. J was trimmed by 4 bases and V by 1 base; bases with no gene match: 6. The CDR3 extends over 17 amino acids.

This clonotype was seen ten or more times. CDR3 in DNA: TGTGCCAGCTCACCAAGGGGGCGCGACACTGAAGCTTTCTTT. Amino acids: CASSPRGRDTEAFF. V usage is TRBV18 and J usage is TRBJ1-1, with 7 nucleotides matching TRBD1. J was trimmed by 3 bases and V by 2 bases; bases with no gene match: 3. The CDR3 is made up of 14 amino acids. Germline V gene sequence: CDR1 KGHSH, CDR2 LQKENI. The whole variable domain, remainder taken from reference TRBV18 and TRBJ1-1, is NAGVMQNPRHLVRRRGQEARLRCSPMKGHSHVYWYRQLPEEGLKFMVYLQKENIIDESGMPKERFSAEFPKEGPSILRIQQVVRGDSAAYFCASSPRGRDTEAFFGQGTRLTVV.

V gene TRBV7-2 combines with J gene TRBJ2-7, with TRBD2 as a possible D gene (5 bases). The germline V gene encodes CDR1 SGHTA and CDR2 FQGNSA. The CDR3 is 13 amino acids. V was shortened by 1 base and J by 7 bases, with 11 bases between the two germline ends. The CDR3 loop is CASSLGGVVEQYF. DNA of the CDR3: TGTGCCAGCAGCTTAGGGGGAGTGGTAGAGCAGTACTTC.

The V call is TRBV15, the J call TRBJ2-7; no reliable D call. CDR1 and CDR2 from the germline V gene are LNHNV and YYDKDF (reference sequence). The ends were cut back, 0 bases at V and 2 bases at J, with 14 bases in the middle. This CDR3 spans 16 amino acids. In nucleotides, the CDR3 is TGTGCCACCAGCAGAGATCCTGGACCGAGTCCCTACGAGCAGTACTTC. Protein: CATSRDPGPSPYEQYF.

The chain combines TRBV12-3 or TRBV12-4 with TRBJ1-1; D is perhaps TRBD1 (6 bases). The V and J ends lost 6 bases and 4 bases respectively, with 15 bases between them. There are 14 residues in the CDR3. The CDR3 coding sequence is TGTGCCAGCAGCCTCACAGGGATTGGCACTGAAGCTTTCTTT. It is translated as CASSLTGIGTEAFF.